The rows below give T cell receptor beta chains drawn from one sample of a study of T cells in localized non-small cell lung cancer. Data came from immunoSEQ multiplex PCR; TCRdb stores just in-frame clones and leaves some out. The sample holds more than 2,000 clones, around 18% seen once. Sequences were derived from normal lung tissue next to the tumor, sampled before any cancer treatment. These receptor sequences come from a man aged 35 to 69 with stage I squamous cell lung carcinoma. CDR3s leave out the opening cysteine and the closing phenylalanine or tryptophan. The order of the fields is V gene, J gene, CDR3 protein.

TRBV6-8,TRBJ2-7,ASSPGREGPFDEQY
TRBV11-3,TRBJ1-2,ASSPRQLGGIGYT
TRBV19,TRBJ2-5,ASSRTGTRETQY
TRBV11-3,TRBJ2-2,ASSITGFAGELF
TRBV16,TRBJ2-7,ASSQNLAPVRDEQY
TRBV28,TRBJ2-1,ASSLAGTSNEQF
TRBV6-8,TRBJ1-3,ASSGRGPSGNTIY
TRBV11-3,TRBJ2-3,ASSQVRDSGGTDTQY
TRBV11-3,TRBJ1-1,ASSLSARDTEAF
TRBV28,TRBJ2-3,ASSVRVLGTDTQY
TRBV14,TRBJ2-1,ASSQVGLGEQF
TRBV12-2,TRBJ1-2,ALNLVGSNYGYT
TRBV28,TRBJ2-3,ASSRQASPDTQY
TRBV28,TRBJ1-2,ASRYDRHYGYT
TRBV5-1,TRBJ2-7,ASSLSQGRTYEQY
TRBV29-1,TRBJ2-3,SAEGLAGVAPDTQY
TRBV2,TRBJ2-7,ASSEIRGRPYEQY
TRBV6-8,TRBJ2-7,ASSDSRRGRHEQY
TRBV19,TRBJ2-1,ASSMANYNEQF
TRBV6-9,TRBJ2-3,ASSSGRVRLAVTDTQY
TRBV11-3,TRBJ2-1,ASSLDTVYNEQF
TRBV11-3,TRBJ2-4,ASSQEGLAGVAGIQY
TRBV16,TRBJ2-3,ASSPQWGTDTQY
TRBV11-3,TRBJ2-7,ASSLSDKSYEQY
TRBV6-8,TRBJ2-7,ASSPSGRVDEQY